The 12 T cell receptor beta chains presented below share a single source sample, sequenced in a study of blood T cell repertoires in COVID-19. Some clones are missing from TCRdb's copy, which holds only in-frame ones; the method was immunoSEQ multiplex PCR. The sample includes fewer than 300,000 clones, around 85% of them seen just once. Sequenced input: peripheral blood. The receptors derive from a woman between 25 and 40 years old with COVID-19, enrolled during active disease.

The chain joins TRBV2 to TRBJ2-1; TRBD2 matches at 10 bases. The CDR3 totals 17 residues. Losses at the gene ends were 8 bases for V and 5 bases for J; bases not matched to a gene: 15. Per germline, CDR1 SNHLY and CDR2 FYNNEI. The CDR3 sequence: CASQTPKTSGVNNEQFF. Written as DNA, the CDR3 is TGTGCCAGCCAGACTCCTAAAACTAGCGGGGTCAACAATGAGCAGTTCTTC.

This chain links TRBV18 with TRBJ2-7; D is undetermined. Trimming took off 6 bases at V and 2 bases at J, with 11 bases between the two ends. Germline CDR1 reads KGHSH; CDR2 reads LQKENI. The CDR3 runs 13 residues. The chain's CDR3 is CASSLQSPYEQYF. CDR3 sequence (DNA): TGTGCCAGCTCGCTACAGAGTCCCTACGAGCAGTACTTC.

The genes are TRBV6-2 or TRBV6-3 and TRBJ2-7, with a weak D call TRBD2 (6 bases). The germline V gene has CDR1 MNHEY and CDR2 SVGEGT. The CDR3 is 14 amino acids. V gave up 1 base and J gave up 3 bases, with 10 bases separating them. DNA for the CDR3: TGTGCCAGCAGTTACTTCCCCGGGAGCTACGAGCAGTACTTC. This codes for CASSYFPGSYEQYF.

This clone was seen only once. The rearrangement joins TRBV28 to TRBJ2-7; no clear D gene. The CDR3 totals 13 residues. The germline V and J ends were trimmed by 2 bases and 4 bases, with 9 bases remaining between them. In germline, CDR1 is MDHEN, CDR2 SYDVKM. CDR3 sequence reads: CASSLGGGYEQYF. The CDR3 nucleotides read TGTGCCAGCAGTTTAGGCGGCGGTTACGAGCAGTACTTC.

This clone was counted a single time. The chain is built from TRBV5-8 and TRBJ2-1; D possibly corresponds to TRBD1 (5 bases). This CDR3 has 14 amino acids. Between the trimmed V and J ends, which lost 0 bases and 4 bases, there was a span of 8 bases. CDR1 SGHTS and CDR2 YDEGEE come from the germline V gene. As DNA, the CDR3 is TGTGCCAGCAGCTTGGGACAGCCTTACAATGAGCAGTTCTTC. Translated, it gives CASSLGQPYNEQFF.

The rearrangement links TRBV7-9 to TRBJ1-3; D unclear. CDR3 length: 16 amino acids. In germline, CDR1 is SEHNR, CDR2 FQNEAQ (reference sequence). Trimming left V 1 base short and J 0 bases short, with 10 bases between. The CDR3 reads CASSLETRYSGNTIYF. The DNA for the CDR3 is TGTGCCAGCAGCTTAGAGACAAGATACTCTGGAAACACCATATATTTT.

CDR3 sequence: CASSGSSGANVLTF. The CDR3 nucleotides are TGTGCCAGTTCGGGGAGCTCTGGGGCCAACGTCCTGACTTTC. The V and J genes are TRBV6-5 and TRBJ2-6; TRBD2 might be the D (5 bases). The CDR3 spans 14 residues. In germline, CDR1 is MNHEY, CDR2 SVGAGI. The germline V and J ends were trimmed by 9 bases and 0 bases, with 9 bases remaining between them.

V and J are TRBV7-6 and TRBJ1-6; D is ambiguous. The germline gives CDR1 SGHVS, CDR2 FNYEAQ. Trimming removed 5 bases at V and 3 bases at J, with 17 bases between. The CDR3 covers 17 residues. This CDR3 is CASSGLPTGSYNSPLHF. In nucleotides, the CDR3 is TGTGCCAGCAGCGGCCTCCCTACCGGGAGCTATAATTCACCCCTCCACTTT.

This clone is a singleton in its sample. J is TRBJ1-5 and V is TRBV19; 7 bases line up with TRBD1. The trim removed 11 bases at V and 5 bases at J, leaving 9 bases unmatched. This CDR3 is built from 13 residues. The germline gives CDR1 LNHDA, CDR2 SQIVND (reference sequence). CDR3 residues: CASRDRIYQPQHF. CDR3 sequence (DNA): TGTGCCTCCAGGGACAGAATTTATCAGCCCCAGCATTTT.

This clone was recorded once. CDR3 nucleotide sequence: TGTGCCAGCAGCTTAGATCCTAGCGGGGGCTACGAGCAGTACTTC. Translated, it gives CASSLDPSGGYEQYF. The rearrangement uses TRBV7-2 and TRBJ2-7; 10 nucleotides line up with TRBD2. This CDR3 is built from 15 residues. J was trimmed by 3 bases and V by 1 base; bases with no gene match: 3. CDR1 and CDR2 (germline): SGHTA, FQGNSA.

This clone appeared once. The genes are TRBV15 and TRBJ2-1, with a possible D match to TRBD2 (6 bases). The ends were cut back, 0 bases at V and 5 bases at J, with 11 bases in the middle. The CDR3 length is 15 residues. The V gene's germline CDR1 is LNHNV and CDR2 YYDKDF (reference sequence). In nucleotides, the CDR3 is TGTGCCACCAGCAGAGACGGGGGAAGGAACAATGAGCAGTTCTTC. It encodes CATSRDGGRNNEQFF.

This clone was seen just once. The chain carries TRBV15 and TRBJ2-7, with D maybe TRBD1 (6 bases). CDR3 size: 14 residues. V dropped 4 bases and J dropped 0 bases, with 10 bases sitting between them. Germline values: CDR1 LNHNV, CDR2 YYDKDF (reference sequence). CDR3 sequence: CATSIRDTSYEQYF. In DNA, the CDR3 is TGTGCCACCAGCATCCGGGACACCTCCTACGAGCAGTACTTC.